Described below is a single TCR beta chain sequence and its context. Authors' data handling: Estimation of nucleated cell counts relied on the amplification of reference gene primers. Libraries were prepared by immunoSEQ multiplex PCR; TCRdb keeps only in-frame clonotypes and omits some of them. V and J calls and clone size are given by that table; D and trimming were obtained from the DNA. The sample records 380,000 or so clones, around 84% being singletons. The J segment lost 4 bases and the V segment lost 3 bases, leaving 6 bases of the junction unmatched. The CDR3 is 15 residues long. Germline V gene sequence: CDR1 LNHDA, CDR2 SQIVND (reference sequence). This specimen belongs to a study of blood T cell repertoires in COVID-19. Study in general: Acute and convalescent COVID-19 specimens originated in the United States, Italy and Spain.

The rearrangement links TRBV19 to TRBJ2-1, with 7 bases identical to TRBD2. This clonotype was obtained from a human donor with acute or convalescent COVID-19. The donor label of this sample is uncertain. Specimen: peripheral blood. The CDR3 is CASSISGDDYNEQFF. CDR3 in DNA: TGTGCCAGTAGTATCAGCGGGGACGATTACAATGAGCAGTTCTTC.